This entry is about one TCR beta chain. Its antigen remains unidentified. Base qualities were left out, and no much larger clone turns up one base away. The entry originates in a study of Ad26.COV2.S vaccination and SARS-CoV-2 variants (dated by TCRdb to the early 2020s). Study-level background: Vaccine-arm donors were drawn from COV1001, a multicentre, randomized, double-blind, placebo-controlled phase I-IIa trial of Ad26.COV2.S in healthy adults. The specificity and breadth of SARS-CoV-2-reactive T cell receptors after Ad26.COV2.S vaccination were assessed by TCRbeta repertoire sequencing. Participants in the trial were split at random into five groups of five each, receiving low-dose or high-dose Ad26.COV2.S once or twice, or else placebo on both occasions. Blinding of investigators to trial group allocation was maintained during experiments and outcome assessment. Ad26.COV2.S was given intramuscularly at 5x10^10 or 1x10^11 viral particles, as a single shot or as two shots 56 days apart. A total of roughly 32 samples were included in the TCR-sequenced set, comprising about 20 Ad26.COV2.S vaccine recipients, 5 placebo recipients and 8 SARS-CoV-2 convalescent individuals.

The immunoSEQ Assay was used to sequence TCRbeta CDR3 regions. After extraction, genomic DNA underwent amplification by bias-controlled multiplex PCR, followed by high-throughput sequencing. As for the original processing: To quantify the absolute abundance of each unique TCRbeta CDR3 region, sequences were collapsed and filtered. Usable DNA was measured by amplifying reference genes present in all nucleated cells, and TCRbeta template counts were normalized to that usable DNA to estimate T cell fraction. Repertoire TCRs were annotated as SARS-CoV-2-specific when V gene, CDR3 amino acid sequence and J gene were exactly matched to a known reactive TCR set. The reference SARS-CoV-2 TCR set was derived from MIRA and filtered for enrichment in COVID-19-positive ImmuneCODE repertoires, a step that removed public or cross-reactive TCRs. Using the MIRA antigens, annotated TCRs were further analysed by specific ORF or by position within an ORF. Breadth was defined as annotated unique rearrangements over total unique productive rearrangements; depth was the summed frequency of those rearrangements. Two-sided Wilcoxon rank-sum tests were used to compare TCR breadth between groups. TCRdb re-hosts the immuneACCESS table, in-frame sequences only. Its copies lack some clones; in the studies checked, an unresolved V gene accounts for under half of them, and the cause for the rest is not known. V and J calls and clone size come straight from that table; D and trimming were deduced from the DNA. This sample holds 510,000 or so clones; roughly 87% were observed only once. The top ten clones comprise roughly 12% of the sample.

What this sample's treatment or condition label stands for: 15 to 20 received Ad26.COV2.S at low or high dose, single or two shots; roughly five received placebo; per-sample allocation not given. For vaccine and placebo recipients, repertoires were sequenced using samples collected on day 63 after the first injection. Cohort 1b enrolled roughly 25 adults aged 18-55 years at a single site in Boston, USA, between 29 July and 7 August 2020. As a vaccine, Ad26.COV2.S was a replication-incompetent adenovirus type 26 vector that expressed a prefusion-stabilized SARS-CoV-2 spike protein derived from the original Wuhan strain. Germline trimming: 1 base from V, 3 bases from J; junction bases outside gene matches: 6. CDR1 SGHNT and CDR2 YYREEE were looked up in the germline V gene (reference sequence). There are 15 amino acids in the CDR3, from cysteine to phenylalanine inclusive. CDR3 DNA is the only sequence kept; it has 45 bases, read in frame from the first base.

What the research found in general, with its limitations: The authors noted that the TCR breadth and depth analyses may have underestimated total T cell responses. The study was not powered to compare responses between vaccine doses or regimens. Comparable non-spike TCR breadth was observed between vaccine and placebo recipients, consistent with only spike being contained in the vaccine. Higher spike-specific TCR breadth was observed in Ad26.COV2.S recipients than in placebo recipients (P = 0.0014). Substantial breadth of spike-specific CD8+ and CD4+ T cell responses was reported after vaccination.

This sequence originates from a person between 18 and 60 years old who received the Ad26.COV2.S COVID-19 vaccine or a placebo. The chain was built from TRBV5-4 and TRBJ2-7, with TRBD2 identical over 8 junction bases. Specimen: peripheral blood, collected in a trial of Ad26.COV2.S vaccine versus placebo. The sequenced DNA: TGTGCCAGCAGCTTGAGTAGCGGGGTTTTCTACGAGCAGTACTTC. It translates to CASSLSSGVFYEQYF. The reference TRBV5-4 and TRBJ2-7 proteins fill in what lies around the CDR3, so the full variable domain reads ETGVTQSPTHLIKTRGQQVTLRCSSQSGHNTVSWYQQALGQGPQFIFQYYREEENGRGNFPPRFSGLQFPNYSSELNVNALELDDSALYLCASSLSSGVFYEQYFGPGTRLTVT.